This TCR beta chain is drawn from a study of early T cells in non-severe SARS-CoV-2 infection. A remark on this clonotype: Likely a read error: the CDR3 ends without its conserved phenylalanine or tryptophan.

Individual cDNA molecules were tagged with unique molecular identifiers. Using its own MiXCR run on the 5' RACE reads, TCRdb lists one record per CDR3 protein. This sample has about 26,000 distinct CDR3 sequences; just over 4% occur once, and the top ten carry about 6.3%. The CDR3 is 12 residues long. Germline CDR1 MGHRA, CDR2 YSYEKL. The sequence derives from an adult who was a healthcare worker with PCR-confirmed SARS-CoV-2 infection or an uninfected control (not recorded which). Sequenced input: whole blood. The chain joins TRBV4-1 to TRBJ2-3, with unresolved D. This CDR3 reads CAGSQSGDTQYL. As DNA, the CDR3 is TGCGCCGGCAGCCAGTCGGGAGATACGCAGTATTTA.